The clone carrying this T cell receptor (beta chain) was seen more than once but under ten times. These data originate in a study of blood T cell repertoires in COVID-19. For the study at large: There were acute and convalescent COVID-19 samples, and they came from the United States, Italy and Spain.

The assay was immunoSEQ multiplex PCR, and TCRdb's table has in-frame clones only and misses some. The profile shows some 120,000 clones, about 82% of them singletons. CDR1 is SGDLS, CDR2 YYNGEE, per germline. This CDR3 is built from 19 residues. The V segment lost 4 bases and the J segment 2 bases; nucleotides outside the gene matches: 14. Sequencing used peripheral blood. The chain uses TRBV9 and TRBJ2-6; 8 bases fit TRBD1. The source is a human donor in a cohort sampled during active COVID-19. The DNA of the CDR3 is TGTGCCAGCAGCATCCTGCCTGGGACAGGCACGACTGGGGCCAACGTCCTGACTTTC. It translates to CASSILPGTGTTGANVLTF.